These 9 T cell receptor beta chains were all obtained from the same sample, sequenced in a study of T-cell memory formation after mild COVID-19. TCRdb processed the 5' RACE reads anew with MiXCR; each CDR3 protein has one entry. Here the sample spans around 510,000 distinct CDR3 sequences, roughly 20% being singletons. The sequenced sample was PBMCs or a T cell subset sorted from them (not recorded which). These receptors were taken from an adult woman who had mild COVID-19 (a few samples of this study predate the infection). Cell type and time point are not known.

This clonotype was observed a few times. The chain employs TRBV18 and TRBJ1-1; no clear D gene. The length of the CDR3 is 16 residues. V lost 2 bases and J 3 bases, leaving 16 bases between the germline ends. Germline V gene sequence: CDR1 KGHSH, CDR2 LQKENI. The CDR3 sequence is CASSPSEKKGDTEAFF. CDR3 DNA sequence: TGTGCCAGCTCACCATCGGAGAAGAAAGGCGACACTGAAGCTTTCTTT. Based on the CDR3 plus reference TRBV18 and TRBJ1-1, the full variable domain is NAGVMQNPRHLVRRRGQEARLRCSPMKGHSHVYWYRQLPEEGLKFMVYLQKENIIDESGMPKERFSAEFPKEGPSILRIQQVVRGDSAAYFCASSPSEKKGDTEAFFGQGTRLTVV.

The J gene is TRBJ2-3, the V gene TRBV12-3 or TRBV12-4, with D perhaps TRBD2 (5 bases). CDR3 size: 12 residues. V lost 6 bases, J lost 8 bases, and 12 bases lay in between. CDR3 protein: CASRRFEGTQYF. The CDR3 DNA reads TGTGCCAGCAGACGCTTTGAGGGTACGCAGTATTTT.

The rearrangement links TRBV7-2 to TRBJ2-1; 9 positions match TRBD1. V dropped 4 bases and J dropped 4; count of bases not matched to a gene: 5. In germline, CDR1 is SGHTA, CDR2 FQGNSA. CDR3 size: 15 residues. CDR3 DNA sequence: TGTGCCAGCAGCTCACAGGGGGCTGGTTACAATGAGCAGTTCTTC. It specifies CASSSQGAGYNEQFF.

In its sample, this clonotype was seen a few times. This chain uses TRBV14 with TRBJ2-4; 7 nucleotides align to TRBD2. CDR1 is SGHDN and CDR2 is FVKESK in the germline V gene. V lost 4 bases and J lost 15; bases outside the gene matches: 9. The CDR3 is made up of 12 amino acids. The CDR3 DNA sequence: TGTGCCAGCAGCCCGACCCGGGGGGTCTTGTACTTC. Its translation: CASSPTRGVLYF.

This clonotype was seen more than once but under ten times. This chain uses TRBV30 with TRBJ2-1; 11 bases align to TRBD2. The germline gives CDR1 GTSNPN, CDR2 SVGIG (reference sequence). CDR3 length equals 15 residues. The J segment lost 10 bases and the V segment lost 1 base, leaving 9 bases of the junction unmatched. This CDR3 is CAWSGGTSGSREQFF. The DNA of the CDR3 is TGTGCCTGGAGTGGAGGCACTAGCGGGAGTCGGGAGCAGTTCTTC.

This clonotype came up a few times. This rearrangement joins TRBV10-3 to TRBJ1-2; D might be TRBD1 (5 bases). Germline CDR1 and CDR2: ENHRY and SYGVKD. The CDR3 covers 15 residues. The V end was cut by 6 bases, the J end by 4 bases, with 18 bases between. CDR3 DNA sequence: TGTGCCATCAGGGAGGGGACTGTAGGATTCTATGGCTACACCTTC. As protein: CAIREGTVGFYGYTF.

V and J are TRBV12-3 or TRBV12-4 and TRBJ2-4; D is tentatively TRBD1 or TRBD2 (5 bases each). This CDR3 has 12 residues. V shed 6 bases and J shed 8 bases, with 11 bases lying between them. The CDR3 coding sequence is TGTGCCAGCAGGCTCCTGGGGGACATTCAGTACTTC. Its protein product is CASRLLGDIQYF.

The rearrangement joins TRBV7-9 to TRBJ2-5; D possibly corresponds to TRBD2 (7 bases). Trimming removed 4 bases from V and 1 base from J, with 13 bases in between. The germline CDR1 and CDR2 sequences are SEHNR and FQNEAQ (reference sequence). The CDR3 consists of 15 residues. CDR3 bases: TGTGCCAGCAGCTCCCAACGGGGGGCCCAAGAGACCCAGTACTTC. It yields the protein CASSSQRGAQETQYF.

V is TRBV11-2 and J is TRBJ2-1, with 15 bases identical to TRBD2. Germline trimming cut 4 bases from V and 0 bases from J; bases unmatched to any gene: 4. This CDR3 has 18 amino acids. Germline V CDR1 and CDR2: SGHAT, FQNNGV. The CDR3 DNA sequence: TGTGCCAGCAGCTGGGGACTAGCGGGGGGACCCTCCTACAATGAGCAGTTCTTC. This codes for CASSWGLAGGPSYNEQFF.